The 18 T cell receptor beta chains reported below all come from one sample, sequenced in a study of blood T cell repertoires in COVID-19 (dated by TCRdb to 2020 to 2021). The library was generated by the immunoSEQ multiplex PCR assay. In its TCRdb copy, this immuneACCESS table keeps in-frame sequences only and misses some clones. Where compared with another copy, unresolved V genes explain less than half of these, and the others have no known cause. For this sample the table gives 350,000 to 550,000 clones, of which 75% to 90% were detected only once. Roughly 1.1% of the sample comes from the top ten. The source material was PBMCs or T cells enriched from blood (not recorded which). The receptors come from a man aged 30 to 45 who had recovered from COVID-19.

V is TRBV3-1 (or the pseudogene TRBV3-2) and J is TRBJ2-3; TRBD1 is a possible D gene (5 bases). Germline CDR1 and CDR2: LGHDT and YNNKEL (reference sequence). Trimming left V 2 bases short and J 5 bases short, with 17 bases between. CDR3 size: 16 residues. CDR3: CASSQKGSGFGDTQYF. The CDR3 DNA follows: TGTGCCAGCAGCCAAAAGGGATCAGGGTTTGGAGATACGCAGTATTTT.

The chain recombines TRBV19 with TRBJ1-1, with D possibly TRBD1 on 6 matching bases. Trimming pared 5 bases from V and 4 bases from J, leaving 14 bases between. The CDR3 is made up of 14 amino acids. Germline-derived CDR1 and CDR2 are LNHDA and SQIVND (reference sequence). The CDR3 reads CASSFQGRGTEAFF. The CDR3 DNA reads TGTGCCAGTAGTTTTCAGGGGCGAGGCACTGAAGCTTTCTTT.

V and J are TRBV28 and TRBJ1-1, with D tentatively TRBD1 (5 bases). The V end lost 8 bases, the J end lost 4 bases, and 17 bases lay between the germline ends. The germline V gene has CDR1 MDHEN and CDR2 SYDVKM. There are 14 residues in the CDR3. CDR3 in amino acids: CASGEGLRGTEAFF. CDR3 nucleotides: TGTGCCAGCGGTGAGGGACTGAGGGGCACTGAAGCTTTCTTT. The full variable domain, rest sourced from reference TRBV28 and TRBJ1-1, is DVKVTQSSRYLVKRTGEKVFLECVQDMDHENMFWYRQDPGLGLRLIYFSYDVKMKEKGDIPEGYSVSREKKERFSLILESASTNQTSMYLCASGEGLRGTEAFFGQGTRLTVV.

The chain's CDR3 is CASSQAIETQYF. Here the CDR3 DNA reads TGTGCCAGCAGCCAAGCAATCGAGACCCAGTACTTC. This chain uses TRBV3-1 (or the pseudogene TRBV3-2) with TRBJ2-5; D unclear. CDR1 is LGHDT and CDR2 is YNNKEL in the germline V gene (reference sequence). V lost 1 base, J lost 5 bases, and 5 bases lay in between. This CDR3 comprises 12 residues.

The sample holds one count of this clone. This chain connects TRBV24-1 to TRBJ2-5, with 9 nucleotides matching TRBD1. V dropped 5 bases and J dropped 5; count of bases not matched to a gene: 11. Germline V gene data show CDR1 as KGHDR and CDR2 as SFDVKD. This CDR3 is built from 16 residues. This CDR3 reads CATSGEAGTGRETQYF. For the CDR3, the DNA is TGTGCCACCAGTGGCGAAGCCGGGACAGGGAGGGAGACCCAGTACTTC.

The chain links TRBV29-1 to TRBJ2-1, with D tentatively TRBD2 (5 bases). In germline, CDR1 is SQVTM, CDR2 ANQGSEA. The V end lost 7 bases, the J end lost 9 bases, and 19 bases lay between the germline ends. The CDR3 contains 13 residues. CDR3 in DNA: TGCAGCGCCCCACTAGATTTGGGAATTGAGCAGTTCTTC. Its translation is CSAPLDLGIEQFF.

This sequence joins TRBV10-3 and TRBJ1-1, with no clear D. V lost 4 bases and J 1 base, leaving 7 bases between the germline ends. CDR1 and CDR2 (germline): ENHRY, SYGVKD. The CDR3 contains 13 residues. The CDR3 region is CAISVSGNTEAFF. CDR3 coding DNA: TGTGCCATCAGTGTTTCGGGGAACACTGAAGCTTTCTTT.

This CDR3 is CAWSVLGTGGYEQYF. The CDR3 DNA follows: TGTGCCTGGAGTGTTCTTGGGACAGGGGGCTACGAGCAGTACTTC. This chain joins TRBV30 and TRBJ2-7; 11 positions agree with TRBD1. Trimming at V came to 0 bases and at J to 3 bases, leaving 4 bases not matched to a gene. Per the germline V gene, CDR1 is GTSNPN and CDR2 is SVGIG (reference sequence). The CDR3 spans 15 residues.

The rearrangement links TRBV7-8 to TRBJ2-2; 14 bases line up with TRBD2. This CDR3 spans 16 amino acids. The germline gives CDR1 SGHVS, CDR2 FQNEAQ. Trimming took 4 bases from V and 6 from J; bases not matched to a gene: 4. The CDR3, as DNA: TGTGCCAGCAGCTCGACTAGCGGGAGGGCCTCCGGGGAGCTGTTTTTT. Protein: CASSSTSGRASGELFF.

The chain is built from TRBV28 and TRBJ2-7; possibly TRBD1 for D (6 bases). This CDR3 spans 15 amino acids. Looked up from germline, CDR1 is MDHEN and CDR2 is SYDVKM. Trimming left V 8 bases short and J 5 bases short, with 22 bases between. CDR3 nucleotides: TGTGCCAGCGGAATAGCAGGGGCTCTCAGGCACGAGCAGTACTTC. The encoded protein is CASGIAGALRHEQYF.

The V and J genes are TRBV28 and TRBJ2-7, with 11 bases that match TRBD2. CDR1 and CDR2 (germline): MDHEN, SYDVKM. V was pared by 5 bases and J by 4 bases, with 4 bases of the junction left unmatched. The length of the CDR3 is 14 residues. The CDR3, as DNA: TGTGCCAGCAGTGGATTAGCGGGAGGGTACGAGCAGTACTTC. It codes for CASSGLAGGYEQYF.

The rearrangement links TRBV18 to TRBJ2-2, with 8 nucleotides matching TRBD2. This CDR3 contains 14 residues. After removal of 6 bases from V and 0 bases from J, the junction contained 0 bases not matched to a gene. CDR1 is KGHSH, CDR2 LQKENI, per germline. This CDR3 reads CASSSGANTGELFF. CDR3 nucleotide sequence: TGTGCCAGCTCTAGCGGGGCGAACACCGGGGAGCTGTTTTTT.

This chain joins TRBV5-4 and TRBJ2-3; 10 bases fit TRBD2. In germline, CDR1 is SGHNT, CDR2 YYREEE (reference sequence). The CDR3 is 16 amino acids. V lost 2 bases and J lost 5; bases outside the gene matches: 8. This CDR3 is CASSFRTSGGGDTQYF. Here the CDR3 DNA reads TGTGCCAGCAGCTTCCGGACTAGCGGTGGTGGAGATACGCAGTATTTT.

This clone has just one count. The V gene is TRBV7-2, the J gene TRBJ2-7; possibly TRBD1 for D (6 bases). The CDR3 is made up of 14 amino acids. The V and J ends lost 5 bases and 0 bases respectively, with 11 bases between them. Germline V gene sequence: CDR1 SGHTA, CDR2 FQGNSA. The CDR3 DNA reads as TGTGCCAGCAGCCTACAGGGATCCTCCTACGAGCAGTACTTC. It encodes CASSLQGSSYEQYF.

This chain links TRBV21-1 with TRBJ1-1; the DNA was not compared with TRBD1, the D call given in the table. TRBV21-1 is reported as a pseudogene. The CDR3 is 14 residues long. The CDR3 DNA reads TGTGCCAGCAGCCCTAGGACAAAGAACACTGAAGCTTTCTTT. It translates to CASSPRTKNTEAFF.

The chain links TRBV11-2 to TRBJ2-2; a possible D gene is TRBD1 (5 bases). V was pared by 6 bases and J by 7 bases, with 18 bases between. This CDR3 comprises 15 residues. Germline V lookup: CDR1 SGHAT, CDR2 FQNNGV. CDR3 amino acids: CASSPGYQSSGELFF. DNA of the CDR3: TGTGCCAGCAGTCCAGGGTATCAGAGTAGCGGGGAGCTGTTTTTT.

This chain joins TRBV10-1 and TRBJ2-2; 7 bases line up with TRBD2. J lost 4 bases, V lost 2 bases, and 7 bases had no gene match. The CDR3 extends over 16 amino acids. The germline gives CDR1 WNHNN, CDR2 SYGVQD (reference sequence). This CDR3 reads CASSEGGRRGTGELFF. CDR3 nucleotide sequence: TGCGCCAGCAGTGAGGGCGGGAGAAGAGGCACCGGGGAGCTGTTTTTT.

J is TRBJ1-1 and V is TRBV10-1, with no clear D. CDR1 WNHNN and CDR2 SYGVQD come from the germline V gene (reference sequence). V was pared by 2 bases and J by 0 bases, with 4 bases between. The CDR3 contains 13 residues. CDR3 in amino acids: CASSESLNTEAFF. The CDR3 DNA reads as TGCGCCAGCAGTGAGAGCTTGAACACTGAAGCTTTCTTT.